This T cell receptor beta chain was identified in a study of sequential checkpoint blockade in melanoma. On the study more broadly: Patients were randomized 1:1 to nivolumab-then-ipilimumab or ipilimumab-then-nivolumab first-line. Each arm's sequence ended with maintenance nivolumab.

A note on this clone: The identical CDR3 is also encoded by other nucleotide sequences in the sample.

CDR3 size: 11 residues. Trimming stripped 9 bases from V and 8 bases from J, with 13 bases between. Germline CDR1 SEHNR, CDR2 FQNEAQ (reference sequence). As for treatment: randomized to nivolumab then ipilimumab (arm A) or the reverse (arm B). DNA-damaging chemotherapy had not been given to any patient beforehand. From thawed PBMCs, live CD3+CD8+ cells negative for CD19 and CD56 were sorted. This table comes from immunoSEQ multiplex PCR, and its TCRdb copy is limited to in-frame clones, with some not included. The sample holds tens of thousands of clones, 65% to 75% seen once. The rearrangement joins TRBV7-9 to TRBJ1-2, with no clear D. The clonotype originates from a human donor with melanoma. The specimen was CD8+ T cells sorted from blood (inferred from file names), collected from a patient given nivolumab and ipilimumab in sequence. The CDR3 coding sequence is TGTGCCAGTAGCCCTCTCGTGGGCTACACCTTC. Its translation: CASSPLVGYTF.